This is a list of T cell receptor beta chains from one sample in a study of read filtering for tumor transcriptome and immune sequencing. TCRdb recomputed calls from the reads with MiXCR, one row per CDR3 protein. The sample has some 120,000 distinct CDR3 sequences; about an eighth are singletons. What was sequenced was a population of CD138-negative cells sorted from bone marrow. The receptors were gathered from a donor at least 40 years old with multiple myeloma. Each CDR3 is given with its conserved first and last residue. Each record gives: D gene, J gene, V gene, clone size, CDR3 protein, CDR3 DNA. The D gene is left open where the match is weak. Only part of the rows carry a size: once, few, many, or a class if the clone is expanded.

d_gene: TRBD2; j_gene: TRBJ2-3; v_gene: TRBV19; abundance: many; CDR3aa: CASSTKAGGYTDTQYF; CDR3nt: TGTGCCAGTAGTACCAAAGCGGGGGGGTACACAGATACGCAGTATTTT
d_gene: NA; j_gene: TRBJ1-5; v_gene: TRBV6-1; abundance: few; CDR3aa: CASSEKWPADQPQHF; CDR3nt: TGTGCCAGCAGTGAAAAGTGGCCGGCGGACCAGCCCCAGCATTTT
d_gene: NA; j_gene: TRBJ2-2; v_gene: TRBV5-6; abundance: many; CDR3aa: CASSLVGSGTGELFF; CDR3nt: TGTGCCAGCAGCTTGGTCGGGTCGGGCACCGGGGAGCTGTTTTTT
d_gene: NA; j_gene: TRBJ2-7; v_gene: TRBV29-1; abundance: many; CDR3aa: CSVEDRPGGEQYF; CDR3nt: TGCAGCGTTGAAGATAGGCCCGGGGGCGAGCAGTACTTC
d_gene: TRBD2; j_gene: TRBJ2-5; v_gene: TRBV3-1; abundance: NA; CDR3aa: CASSFRTSGGAGETQYF; CDR3nt: TGTGCCAGCAGCTTCAGGACTAGCGGGGGGGCCGGAGAGACCCAGTACTTC
d_gene: NA; j_gene: TRBJ1-1; v_gene: TRBV6-1; abundance: many; CDR3aa: CASCLTEMNTEAFF; CDR3nt: TGTGCCAGCTGTTTGACAGAGATGAACACTGAAGCTTTCTTT
d_gene: NA; j_gene: TRBJ2-1; v_gene: TRBV7-8; abundance: many; CDR3aa: CASSRLQGTNEQFF; CDR3nt: TGTGCCAGCAGCCGACTCCAGGGCACAAATGAGCAGTTCTTC
d_gene: TRBD1; j_gene: TRBJ1-1; v_gene: TRBV20-1; abundance: NA; CDR3aa: CSARTGFGTEASF; CDR3nt: TGCAGTGCAAGGACAGGGTTCGGCACTGAAGCTTCCTTT
d_gene: NA; j_gene: TRBJ2-7; v_gene: TRBV30; abundance: once; CDR3aa: CAWGGGEQQYF; CDR3nt: TGTGCCTGGGGGGGTGGCGAACAGCAGTACTTC
d_gene: NA; j_gene: TRBJ2-1; v_gene: TRBV19; abundance: many; CDR3aa: CASSIGSSYNEQFF; CDR3nt: TGTGCCAGTAGTATCGGCAGCTCCTACAATGAGCAGTTCTTC
d_gene: NA; j_gene: TRBJ2-1; v_gene: TRBV5-1; abundance: many; CDR3aa: CASSLVQRVGSYNEQFF; CDR3nt: TGCGCCAGCAGCTTGGTTCAGCGGGTTGGCTCCTACAATGAGCAGTTCTTC
d_gene: NA; j_gene: TRBJ2-1; v_gene: TRBV20-1; abundance: many; CDR3aa: CSADSGGPGYNEQFF; CDR3nt: TGCAGTGCTGATAGCGGAGGGCCAGGTTACAATGAGCAGTTCTTC